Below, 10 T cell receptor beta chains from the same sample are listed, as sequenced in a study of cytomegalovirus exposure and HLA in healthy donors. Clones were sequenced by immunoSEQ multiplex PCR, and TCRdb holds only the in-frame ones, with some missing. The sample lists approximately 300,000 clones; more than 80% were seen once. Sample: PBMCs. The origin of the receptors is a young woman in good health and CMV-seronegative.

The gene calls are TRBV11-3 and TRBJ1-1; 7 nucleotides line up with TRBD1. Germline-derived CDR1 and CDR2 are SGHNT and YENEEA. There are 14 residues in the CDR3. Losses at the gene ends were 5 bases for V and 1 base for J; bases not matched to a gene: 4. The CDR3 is CASSPTGSNTEAFF. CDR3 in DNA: TGTGCCAGCAGCCCGACAGGGTCGAACACTGAAGCTTTCTTT.

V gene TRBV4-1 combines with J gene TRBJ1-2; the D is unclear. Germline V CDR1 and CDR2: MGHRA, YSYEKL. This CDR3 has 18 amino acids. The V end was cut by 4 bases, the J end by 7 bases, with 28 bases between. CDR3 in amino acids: CASSPDPPDTMERAGYTF. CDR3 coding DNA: TGCGCCAGCAGCCCTGACCCCCCGGATACAATGGAGCGAGCTGGCTACACCTTC.

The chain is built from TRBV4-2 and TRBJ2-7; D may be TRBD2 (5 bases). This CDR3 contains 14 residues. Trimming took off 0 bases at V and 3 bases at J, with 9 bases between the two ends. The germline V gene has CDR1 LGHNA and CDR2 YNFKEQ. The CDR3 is CASSQDAGDYEQYF. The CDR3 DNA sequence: TGTGCCAGCAGCCAAGATGCGGGCGACTACGAGCAGTACTTC.

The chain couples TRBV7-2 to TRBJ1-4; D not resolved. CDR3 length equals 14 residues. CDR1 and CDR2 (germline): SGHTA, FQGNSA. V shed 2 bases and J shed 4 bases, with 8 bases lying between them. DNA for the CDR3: TGTGCCAGCAGCTTACCATCGCGTAATGAAAAACTGTTTTTT. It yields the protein CASSLPSRNEKLFF.

The DNA of the CDR3 is TGTGCCAGCAGCTTGGAGGGAGGGAACTATGGCTACACCTTC. Its translation is CASSLEGGNYGYTF. This chain links TRBV5-4 with TRBJ1-2; no clear D. The CDR3 extends over 14 amino acids. CDR1 and CDR2 (germline): SGHNT, YYREEE (reference sequence). The germline V and J ends were trimmed by 0 bases and 2 bases, with 8 bases remaining between them.

The CDR3 spells CASSLPGSYGYTF. The CDR3 region has the DNA TGTGCCAGCAGCTTACCGGGGAGCTATGGCTACACCTTC. The chain joins TRBV11-2 to TRBJ1-2; D ambiguous. The CDR3 runs 13 residues. The V end was cut by 2 bases, the J end by 4 bases, with 8 bases between. Germline lookup yields CDR1 SGHAT and CDR2 FQNNGV.

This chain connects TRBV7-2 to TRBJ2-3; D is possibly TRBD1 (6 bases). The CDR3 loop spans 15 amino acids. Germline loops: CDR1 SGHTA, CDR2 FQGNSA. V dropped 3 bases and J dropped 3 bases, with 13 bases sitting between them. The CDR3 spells CASSFHRVGTDTQYF. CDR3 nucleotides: TGTGCCAGCAGCTTCCACAGGGTCGGGACAGATACGCAGTATTTT. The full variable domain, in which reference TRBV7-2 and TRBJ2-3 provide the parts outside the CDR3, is GAGVSQSPSNKVTEKGKDVELRCDPISGHTALYWYRQSLGQGLEFLIYFQGNSAPDKSGLPSDRFSAERTGGSVSTLTIQRTQQEDSAVYLCASSFHRVGTDTQYFGPGTRLTVL.

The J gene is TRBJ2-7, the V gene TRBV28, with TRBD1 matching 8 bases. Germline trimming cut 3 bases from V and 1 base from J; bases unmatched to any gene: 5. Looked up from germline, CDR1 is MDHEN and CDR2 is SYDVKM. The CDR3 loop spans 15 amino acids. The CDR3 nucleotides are TGTGCCAGCAGTTTTGTAAGACAGGGGTCCTACGAGCAGTACTTC. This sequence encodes CASSFVRQGSYEQYF.

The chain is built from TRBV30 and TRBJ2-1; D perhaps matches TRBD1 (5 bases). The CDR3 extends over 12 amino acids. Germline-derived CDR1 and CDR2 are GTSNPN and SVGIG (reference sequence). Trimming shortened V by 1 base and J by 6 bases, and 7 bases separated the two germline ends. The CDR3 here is CAWSGGGNEQFF. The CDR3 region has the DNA TGTGCCTGGAGTGGGGGCGGCAATGAGCAGTTCTTC.

The CDR3 region is CASSLGGLMRSTGELFF. CDR3 bases: TGTGCCAGCAGCTTAGGCGGCCTAATGAGGAGCACCGGGGAGCTGTTTTTT. The chain uses TRBV7-2 and TRBJ2-2; D remains unclear. The CDR3 has 17 residues. CDR1 and CDR2 from the germline V gene are SGHTA and FQGNSA. V gave up 1 base and J gave up 4 bases, with 16 bases separating them.